One sample yielded the 20 T cell receptor beta chains listed below, sequenced in a study of blood T cell repertoires in COVID-19 (TCRdb year 2020). The protocol used for the library was the immunoSEQ multiplex PCR assay. TCRdb provides this immuneACCESS table in a form limited to in-frame rearrangements. Some clones are lacking; in checked studies, under half of them reflect an unresolved V gene, and why the rest are absent is not known. The sample contains 140,000 to 150,000 clones, approximately 89% of them found a single time. 1.5% to 2% of the sample goes to the ten largest clones. The specimen sequenced was peripheral blood. The source of these receptors is a woman in her forties or fifties with acute or convalescent COVID-19.

CDR3 in DNA: TGTGCCAGCTCACCGGAGACAGGTTCGCGTTCCTATGGCTACACCTTC. This sequence encodes CASSPETGSRSYGYTF. The chain combines TRBV18 with TRBJ1-2; perhaps TRBD1 as D (6 bases). The germline V gene has CDR1 KGHSH and CDR2 LQKENI. Between the trimmed V and J ends, which lost 3 bases and 4 bases, there was a span of 18 bases. The CDR3 runs to 16 residues.

The rearrangement uses TRBV3-1 (or the pseudogene TRBV3-2) and TRBJ2-1, with 9 bases fitting TRBD2. CDR1 and CDR2 from the germline V gene are LGHDT and YNNKEL (reference sequence). Unmatched junction bases numbered 10, after V lost 0 bases and J lost 10 bases. This CDR3 has 16 amino acids. CDR3 protein: CASSQDRSSGTGEQFF. The CDR3 nucleotides read TGTGCCAGCAGCCAAGATAGGTCTAGCGGGACGGGAGAGCAGTTCTTC.

This clone has a count of ten or more. The rearrangement links TRBV27 to TRBJ2-3; D perhaps matches TRBD1 (5 bases). The CDR3 consists of 12 residues. Germline V gene data show CDR1 as MNHEY and CDR2 as SMNVEV (reference sequence). The ends were cut back, 5 bases at V and 6 bases at J, with 9 bases in the middle. DNA for the CDR3: TGTGCCAGCAGTCAGGGTACGGATACGCAGTATTTT. It encodes CASSQGTDTQYF.

The gene calls are TRBV9 and TRBJ1-1, with D maybe TRBD1 (5 bases). CDR1 is SGDLS, CDR2 YYNGEE, per germline. CDR3 length equals 17 residues. V lost 0 bases to trimming and J lost 1 base, with 16 bases between them. The chain's CDR3 is CASSVDMWAGQNTEAFF. The CDR3, as DNA: TGTGCCAGCAGCGTAGATATGTGGGCAGGACAGAACACTGAAGCTTTCTTT. Full variable domain (outside the CDR3, taken from reference TRBV9 and TRBJ1-1): DSGVTQTPKHLITATGQRVTLRCSPRSGDLSVYWYQQSLDQGLQFLIQYYNGEERAKGNILERFSAQQFPDLHSELNLSSLELGDSALYFCASSVDMWAGQNTEAFFGQGTRLTVV.

The chain is built from TRBV7-3 and TRBJ1-1; D is possibly TRBD1 (5 bases). V lost 5 bases and J 0 bases, leaving 13 bases between the germline ends. Germline-derived CDR1 and CDR2 are SGHTA and FQGTGA. The CDR3 totals 15 residues. As DNA, the CDR3 is TGTGCCAGCAGCACCCAGGGTGCCCTGAACACTGAAGCTTTCTTT. It yields the protein CASSTQGALNTEAFF.

Only one count was recorded for this clone. The same CDR3 can be traced to other DNA sequences in this sample. The J gene is TRBJ1-2, the V gene TRBV5-1; 10 nucleotides line up with TRBD1. Looked up from germline, CDR1 is SGHRS and CDR2 is YFSETQ. The CDR3 has 14 residues. Trimming took 3 bases from V and 4 from J; bases not matched to a gene: 3. CDR3: CASSSGTGVYGYTF. CDR3 sequence (DNA): TGCGCCAGCAGCTCCGGGACAGGGGTCTATGGCTACACCTTC.

V and J are TRBV5-1 and TRBJ1-2; maybe TRBD1 (6 bases). The CDR3 runs to 13 residues. CDR1 is SGHRS and CDR2 is YFSETQ in the germline V gene. Trimming shortened V by 7 bases and J by 6 bases, and 16 bases separated the two germline ends. The CDR3: CASWDTQGDGYTF. CDR3 nucleotide sequence: TGCGCCAGCTGGGACACCCAAGGCGATGGCTACACCTTC. Complete variable domain (other parts from reference TRBV5-1 and TRBJ1-2): KAGVTQTPRYLIKTRGQQVTLSCSPISGHRSVSWYQQTPGQGLQFLFEYFSETQRNKGNFPGRFSGRQFSNSRSEMNVSTLELGDSALYLCASWDTQGDGYTFGSGTRLTVV.

The V call is TRBV10-3, the J call TRBJ1-5, with no clear D. The CDR3 has 12 amino acids. V gave up 3 bases and J gave up 4 bases, with 4 bases separating them. Germline loops: CDR1 ENHRY, CDR2 SYGVKD. The CDR3 nucleotides read TGTGCCATCAGTGATGAGAATCAGCCCCAGCATTTT. Translating gives CAISDENQPQHF.

The gene calls are TRBV6-6 and TRBJ1-5, with 7 nucleotides matching TRBD1. This CDR3 region has 15 residues. Germline V lookup: CDR1 MNHNY, CDR2 SVGAGI (reference sequence). The trim removed 5 bases at V and 4 bases at J, leaving 8 bases unmatched. The CDR3 region has the DNA TGTGCCAGCAGTACCGGGACAGTGTTAAATCAGCCCCAGCATTTT. It encodes CASSTGTVLNQPQHF.

This clone was found once. The rearrangement uses TRBV7-2 and TRBJ1-2; the D gene is possibly TRBD1 (6 bases). Per the germline V gene, CDR1 is SGHTA and CDR2 is FQGNSA. V was pared by 1 base and J by 6 bases, with 18 bases between. CDR3 length equals 16 residues. The CDR3 here is CASSLGGQPTSDGYTF. CDR3 nucleotide sequence: TGTGCCAGCAGCTTAGGAGGACAGCCGACCTCTGATGGCTACACCTTC.

The genes are TRBV20-1 and TRBJ2-1; D unresolved. The CDR3 consists of 11 residues. The germline V gene has CDR1 DFQATT and CDR2 SNEGSKA (reference sequence). V dropped 2 bases and J dropped 8 bases, with 7 bases sitting between them. CDR3 in DNA: TGCAGTGCTAGATTGGCACATGAGCAGTTCTTC. This encodes CSARLAHEQFF.

This clone was seen a few times. V gene TRBV20-1 combines with J gene TRBJ2-7; perhaps TRBD2 as D (7 bases). This CDR3 has 13 amino acids. Trimming removed 3 bases at V and 3 bases at J, with 12 bases between. Germline V gives CDR1 DFQATT, CDR2 SNEGSKA (reference sequence). The CDR3 reads CSASKGGNYEQYF. CDR3 coding DNA: TGCAGTGCTAGTAAGGGGGGGAACTACGAGCAGTACTTC.

J is TRBJ2-7 and V is TRBV6-2 or TRBV6-3; 9 bases are a match to TRBD1. This CDR3 has 14 amino acids. Germline V gene sequence: CDR1 MNHEY, CDR2 SVGEGT. J lost 3 bases, V lost 4 bases, and 4 bases had no gene match. CDR3 sequence reads: CASSSPTGGYEQYF. As DNA, the CDR3 is TGTGCCAGCAGTTCTCCGACAGGGGGCTACGAGCAGTACTTC.

Only one count was recorded for this clone. The genes are TRBV29-1 and TRBJ2-3; the D gene is possibly TRBD1 (6 bases). The germline CDR1 and CDR2 sequences are SQVTM and ANQGSEA. Between the trimmed V and J ends, which lost 5 bases and 4 bases, there was a span of 16 bases. The length of the CDR3 is 14 residues. For the CDR3, the DNA is TGCAGCGTTTCTCAGGGGAGTAGGCCAGATACGCAGTATTTT. Protein sequence: CSVSQGSRPDTQYF.

This sequence joins TRBV7-8 and TRBJ1-5; D is undetermined. Germline CDR1 is SGHVS and CDR2 is FQNEAQ. Between the trimmed V and J ends, which lost 4 bases and 4 bases, there was a span of 8 bases. The CDR3 runs to 13 residues. This CDR3 is CASSSFLNQPQHF. The CDR3 DNA follows: TGTGCCAGCAGCTCTTTTCTGAATCAGCCCCAGCATTTT.

The chain recombines TRBV6-5 with TRBJ1-5; 9 bases map to TRBD1. The length of the CDR3 is 15 residues. Looked up from germline, CDR1 is MNHEY and CDR2 is SVGAGI. Trimming removed 5 bases from V and 4 bases from J; junction bases left unmatched: 6. CDR3 nucleotides: TGTGCCAGCAGTACCGGGACAGGGAATAATCAGCCCCAGCATTTT. Amino acid sequence: CASSTGTGNNQPQHF.

The rearrangement joins TRBV23-1 to TRBJ2-2; 7 bases match TRBD1. TRBV23-1 is designated an ORF whose function remains uncertain. This CDR3 has 16 amino acids. J gave up 1 base and V 2 bases, and 4 bases lay outside the gene matches. The chain's CDR3 is CASSQPGTVNTGELFF. Written as DNA, the CDR3 is TGCGCCAGCAGTCAACCTGGGACAGTGAACACCGGGGAGCTGTTTTTT.

This rearrangement joins TRBV11-3 to TRBJ2-6, with D possibly TRBD2 on 5 matching bases. Trimming shortened V by 1 base and J by 2 bases, and 6 bases separated the two germline ends. CDR3 length: 15 residues. CDR1 and CDR2 (germline): SGHNT, YENEEA. The CDR3 loop is CASSLGGPGANVLTF. CDR3 bases: TGTGCCAGCAGCTTAGGCGGGCCTGGGGCCAACGTCCTGACTTTC.

The rearrangement links TRBV19 to TRBJ1-1; no clear D. V gave up 4 bases and J gave up 11 bases, with 14 bases separating them. The CDR3 extends over 12 amino acids. Germline V gene lookup returns CDR1 LNHDA and CDR2 SQIVND (reference sequence). The CDR3 DNA reads TGTGCCAGTAGTACCGTGCGGGTTGGCGCTTTCTTT. Protein sequence: CASSTVRVGAFF.

The sample holds one count of this clone. For the CDR3, the DNA is TGTGCCAGCAGCTTAGCGAGGACAGGGGGAGGCCACGAGCAGTACTTC. Translating gives CASSLARTGGGHEQYF. V usage is TRBV7-9 and J usage is TRBJ2-7, with 10 bases that match TRBD1. The germline V gene has CDR1 SEHNR and CDR2 FQNEAQ (reference sequence). The V and J ends lost 0 bases and 5 bases, in that order; junction bases with no gene match: 7. CDR3 length: 16 amino acids.